This passage covers 19 T cell receptor beta chains from one sample sequenced in a study of early T cells in non-severe SARS-CoV-2 infection (dated by TCRdb to about 2021). Libraries were prepared through 5' RACE. These reads were obtained on a NextSeq 500. In-frame beta chains were kept once TCRdb had trimmed the public reads at Q25 with fastp and called clones with MiXCR. One record per CDR3 amino acid sequence lists the most common genes and DNA. For this sample the table gives 75,000 to 100,000 distinct CDR3 sequences, of which 14% to 15% were detected only once. Approximately 0.54% of the sample belongs to the ten largest clones. The sequenced sample consisted of whole blood. These receptor sequences come from an adult who was a healthcare worker with PCR-confirmed SARS-CoV-2 infection or an uninfected control (not recorded which).

This clonotype was seen repeatedly, ten times or more. The chain joins TRBV6-5 to TRBJ2-1, with 8 bases matching TRBD1. The CDR3 is made up of 14 amino acids. V shed 8 bases and J 7 bases; nucleotides not matched to a gene: 10. Germline CDR1 reads MNHEY; CDR2 reads SVGAGI. The DNA for the CDR3 is TGTGCCAGCTGCCGGGCAGGGGGCTTGAATGAGCAGTTCTTC. Its protein is CASCRAGGLNEQFF.

The chain joins TRBV29-1 to TRBJ1-2; TRBD1 matches at 7 bases. CDR1 is SQVTM, CDR2 ANQGSEA, per germline. V lost 7 bases to trimming and J lost 0 bases; unmatched junction nucleotides: 11. The CDR3 has 15 residues. The CDR3 loop is CSAQRPTGTNYGYTF. The CDR3 bases are TGCAGCGCTCAACGGCCGACAGGGACTAACTATGGCTACACCTTC.

The CDR3 reads CASSYSSGGALNTQYF. The CDR3 DNA is TGTGCCAGCAGTTACTCTAGCGGGGGGGCGTTGAATACGCAGTATTTT. The chain couples TRBV6-6 to TRBJ2-3; 11 positions match TRBD2. This CDR3 has 16 amino acids. Per the germline V gene, CDR1 is MNHNY and CDR2 is SVGAGI (reference sequence). Trimming took 0 bases from V and 7 from J; bases not matched to a gene: 6.

This clonotype was detected only a few times. V gene TRBV7-9 combines with J gene TRBJ2-2; D might be TRBD1 (6 bases). The CDR3 runs to 15 residues. V dropped 2 bases and J dropped 5 bases, with 12 bases sitting between them. Looked up from germline, CDR1 is SEHNR and CDR2 is FQNEAQ (reference sequence). The CDR3 loop is CASSLMGARTGELFF. In nucleotides, the CDR3 is TGTGCCAGCAGCTTAATGGGGGCTCGAACCGGGGAGCTGTTTTTT.

This clonotype occurred many times. The chain employs TRBV29-1 and TRBJ2-3, with 8 bases fitting TRBD2. CDR1 is SQVTM and CDR2 is ANQGSEA in the germline V gene. Losses at the gene ends were 4 bases for V and 3 bases for J; bases not matched to a gene: 6. The CDR3 runs to 14 residues. The CDR3 loop reads CSVVRGGRTDTQYF. The CDR3 bases are TGCAGCGTTGTCCGCGGGGGGCGGACAGATACGCAGTATTTT.

The rearrangement links TRBV11-2 to TRBJ2-7, with D hard to call. The germline V gene has CDR1 SGHAT and CDR2 FQNNGV. V dropped 5 bases and J dropped 3 bases, with 5 bases sitting between them. CDR3 length equals 11 residues. The CDR3 protein is CASSRFYEQYV. CDR3 nucleotides: TGTGCCAGCAGCCGGTTCTACGAGCAGTACGTC.

With regard to this clonotype: Its ends do not fully match the called genes, so a read error is possible. The CDR3 protein is CAGSLTMGRRGGLGDTQYF. As DNA, the CDR3 is TGTGCCGGCAGTTTAACAATGGGTCGGCGGGGGGGCCTAGGAGATACGCAGTATTTT. The V gene is TRBV27, the J gene TRBJ2-3; 9 bases map to TRBD2. The germline V gene encodes CDR1 MNHEY and CDR2 SMNVEV (reference sequence). This CDR3 is built from 19 residues.

This clonotype was picked up a small number of times. This chain uses TRBV5-1 with TRBJ2-2; 12 positions agree with TRBD2. The CDR3 covers 17 residues. CDR1 SGHRS and CDR2 YFSETQ come from the germline V gene. The J segment lost 5 bases and the V segment lost 0 bases, leaving 5 bases of the junction unmatched. The CDR3 protein is CASSLDYGTSGTGELFF. CDR3 sequence (DNA): TGCGCCAGCAGCTTGGACTATGGGACTAGCGGGACCGGGGAGCTGTTTTTT. The variable domain in full, with the rest retrieved from reference TRBV5-1 and TRBJ2-2, is KAGVTQTPRYLIKTRGQQVTLSCSPISGHRSVSWYQQTPGQGLQFLFEYFSETQRNKGNFPGRFSGRQFSNSRSEMNVSTLELGDSALYLCASSLDYGTSGTGELFFGEGSRLTVL.

This clonotype was detected only a few times. V and J are TRBV5-4 and TRBJ1-1, with a tentative D call TRBD1 (6 bases). Trimming stripped 4 bases from V and 3 bases from J, with 19 bases between. The CDR3 totals 16 residues. From germline, CDR1 is SGHNT and CDR2 YYREEE (reference sequence). The CDR3 bases are TGTGCCAGCAGCGAGATAGGGGGGGCGAGGTACACTGAAGCTTTCTTT. It encodes CASSEIGGARYTEAFF.

The chain recombines TRBV18 with TRBJ2-7, with D hard to call. Between the trimmed V and J ends, which lost 6 bases and 3 bases, there was a span of 12 bases. Germline assignment: CDR1 KGHSH and CDR2 LQKENI. This CDR3 is 13 amino acids long. The DNA of the CDR3 is TGTGCCAGCTCGTCCGACATTTACTACGAGCAGTACGTC. Translated: CASSSDIYYEQYV.

The table lists this clonotype with a few counts. DNA for the CDR3: TGTGCCATCAGTGACAGGGTTGAGCAGTTCTTC. It encodes CAISDRVEQFF. The chain joins TRBV10-3 to TRBJ2-1; possibly TRBD1 for D (5 bases). The ends were cut back, 3 bases at V and 9 bases at J, with 6 bases in the middle. The length of the CDR3 is 11 residues. The V gene's germline CDR1 is ENHRY and CDR2 SYGVKD.

This clonotype was counted between two and nine times. The genes are TRBV29-1 and TRBJ1-2; a possible D gene is TRBD1 (6 bases). The V end was cut by 4 bases, the J end by 6 bases, with 6 bases between. This CDR3 region has 10 residues. The V gene's germline CDR1 is SQVTM and CDR2 ANQGSEA. The CDR3 region is CSVAGDGYTF. The CDR3 DNA sequence: TGCAGCGTTGCAGGGGATGGCTACACCTTC.

V gene TRBV7-2 combines with J gene TRBJ2-2, with D perhaps TRBD1 (5 bases). V dropped 5 bases and J dropped 10 bases, with 8 bases sitting between them. Germline V lookup: CDR1 SGHTA, CDR2 FQGNSA. This CDR3 region has 11 residues. CDR3 DNA: TGTGCCAGCAGCCAAGGGGAGGAGCTGTTTTTT. As protein: CASSQGEELFF.

This chain links TRBV5-1 with TRBJ2-7; the D gene could be TRBD1 or TRBD2 (5 bases each). V shed 4 bases and J shed 4 bases, with 18 bases lying between them. CDR1 and CDR2 from the germline V gene are SGHRS and YFSETQ. This CDR3 region has 15 residues. The CDR3 is CASSVRDPGRYEQYV. CDR3 nucleotides: TGCGCCAGCAGCGTCCGGGACCCCGGGCGGTACGAGCAGTACGTC.

The gene calls are TRBV27 and TRBJ2-2, with D hard to call. CDR3 length equals 16 residues. Between the trimmed V and J ends, which lost 1 base and 2 bases, there was a span of 11 bases. Looked up from germline, CDR1 is MNHEY and CDR2 is SMNVEV (reference sequence). The CDR3, as DNA: TGTGCCAGCAGTTTATTAACTGTTATTAACACCGGGGAGCTGTTTTTT. Amino acids: CASSLLTVINTGELFF.

This clonotype was counted at least ten times. The chain has TRBV6-6 and TRBJ2-2, with TRBD1 matching over 10 bases. CDR3 length equals 16 residues. Germline loops: CDR1 MNHNY, CDR2 SVGAGI (reference sequence). V gave up 2 bases and J gave up 6 bases; unmatched junction bases: 6. The CDR3 reads CASSYGTGAVPGELFF. CDR3 DNA: TGTGCCAGCAGTTACGGGACAGGGGCGGTACCCGGGGAGCTGTTTTTT.

This clonotype occurred a few times. This sequence joins TRBV13 and TRBJ2-2; weak D call: TRBD1 (5 bases). The CDR3 has 16 amino acids. V shed 6 bases and J shed 3 bases, with 17 bases lying between them. Per the germline V gene, CDR1 is PRHDT and CDR2 is FYEKMQ (reference sequence). CDR3 in amino acids: CASSSRNRLYTGELFF. In nucleotides, the CDR3 is TGTGCCAGCAGTTCAAGGAACAGGCTATACACCGGGGAGCTGTTTTTT.

The chain joins TRBV20-1 to TRBJ1-1; 8 nucleotides align to TRBD1. The CDR3 loop spans 14 amino acids. Germline V gene sequence: CDR1 DFQATT, CDR2 SNEGSKA (reference sequence). Trimming removed 1 base from V and 4 bases from J; junction bases left unmatched: 5. The CDR3 loop reads CSARAGQAATEAFF. Written as DNA, the CDR3 is TGCAGTGCTAGAGCGGGACAGGCTGCCACTGAAGCTTTCTTT.

As DNA, the CDR3 is TGTGCCAGCAGTGGAGGTAGAGGTAGTGGGACAGATACGCAGTATTTT. It yields the protein CASSGGRGSGTDTQYF. The rearrangement joins TRBV2 to TRBJ2-3; D gene unclear. The V end lost 4 bases, the J end lost 3 bases, and 17 bases lay between the germline ends. The CDR3 has 16 residues. Germline CDR1 reads SNHLY; CDR2 reads FYNNEI.